The following is a T cell receptor beta chain sequence with its context. This sample stems from a study of CD8+ T cells in alopecia areata. Germline lookup yields CDR1 SQVTM and CDR2 ANQGSEA. With V trimmed by 4 bases and J by 4 bases, 7 bases remained unmatched. The CDR3 is made up of 13 amino acids. It was cDNA, reverse transcribed from extracted RNA, that served as the sequencing template. Sequencing was performed with immunoSEQ multiplex PCR; in TCRdb, only in-frame clones are kept and a portion is missing. The sample lists 140,000 to 150,000 clones, more than 45% seen once, with about 6.8% in the top ten.

Material: CD4+ T cells sorted from blood. The chain recombines TRBV29-1 with TRBJ2-7, with TRBD1 matching over 7 bases. The clonotype was recovered from a human donor with alopecia areata. In DNA, the CDR3 is TGCAGCGTTGGACAGGGATCAATATACGAGCAGTACTTC. It codes for CSVGQGSIYEQYF.